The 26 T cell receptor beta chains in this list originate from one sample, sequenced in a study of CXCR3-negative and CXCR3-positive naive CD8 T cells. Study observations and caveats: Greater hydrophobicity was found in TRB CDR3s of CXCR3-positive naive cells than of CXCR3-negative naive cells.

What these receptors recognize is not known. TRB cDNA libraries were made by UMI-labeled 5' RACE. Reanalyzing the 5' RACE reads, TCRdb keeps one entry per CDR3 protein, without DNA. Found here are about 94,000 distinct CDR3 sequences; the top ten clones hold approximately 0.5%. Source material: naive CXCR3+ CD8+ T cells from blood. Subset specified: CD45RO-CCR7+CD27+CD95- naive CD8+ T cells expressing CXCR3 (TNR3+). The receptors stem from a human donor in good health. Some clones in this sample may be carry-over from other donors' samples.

The CDR3 sequence is CASSGTGRVTEAFF. The chain joins TRBV6-5 to TRBJ1-1; TCRdb's D call, TRBD1, is unchecked because there is no DNA. This CDR3 is 14 amino acids long. Germline loops: CDR1 MNHEY, CDR2 SVGAGI.

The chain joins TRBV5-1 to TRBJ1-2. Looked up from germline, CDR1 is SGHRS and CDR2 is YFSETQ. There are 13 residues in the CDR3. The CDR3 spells CASSSSEGYGYTF.

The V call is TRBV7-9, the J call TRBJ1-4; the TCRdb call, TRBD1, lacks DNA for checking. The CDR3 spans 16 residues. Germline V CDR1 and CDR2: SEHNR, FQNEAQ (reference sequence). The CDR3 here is CASSLEADRFGEKLFF.

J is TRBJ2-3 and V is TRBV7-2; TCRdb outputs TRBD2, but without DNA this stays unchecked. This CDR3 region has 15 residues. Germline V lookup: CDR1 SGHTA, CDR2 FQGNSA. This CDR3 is CASSLNGAQADTQYF.

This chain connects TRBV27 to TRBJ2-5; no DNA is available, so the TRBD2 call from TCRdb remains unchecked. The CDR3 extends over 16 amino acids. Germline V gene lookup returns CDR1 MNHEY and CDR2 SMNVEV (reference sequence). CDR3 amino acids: CASSLLLAGGLETQYF.

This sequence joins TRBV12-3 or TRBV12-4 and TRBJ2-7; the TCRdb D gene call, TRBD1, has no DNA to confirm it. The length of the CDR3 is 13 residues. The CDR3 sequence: CAIKRGRGDEQYF.

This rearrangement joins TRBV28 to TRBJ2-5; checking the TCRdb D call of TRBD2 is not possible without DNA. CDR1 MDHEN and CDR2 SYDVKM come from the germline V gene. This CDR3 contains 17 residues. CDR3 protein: CASSLYPSGSSQETQYF.

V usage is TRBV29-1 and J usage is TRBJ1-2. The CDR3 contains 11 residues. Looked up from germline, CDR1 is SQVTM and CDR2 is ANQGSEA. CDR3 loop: CSGLHAYGYTF.

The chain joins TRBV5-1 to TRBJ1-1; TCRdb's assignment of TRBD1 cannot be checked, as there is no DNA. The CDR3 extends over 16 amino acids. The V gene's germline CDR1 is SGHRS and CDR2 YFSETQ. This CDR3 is CASSVASGTLNTEAFF.

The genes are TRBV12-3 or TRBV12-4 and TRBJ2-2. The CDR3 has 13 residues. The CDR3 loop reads CASSLGSAKELFF.

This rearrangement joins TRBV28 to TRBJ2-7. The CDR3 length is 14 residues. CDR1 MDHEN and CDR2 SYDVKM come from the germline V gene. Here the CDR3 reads CASTNMGISYEQYF.

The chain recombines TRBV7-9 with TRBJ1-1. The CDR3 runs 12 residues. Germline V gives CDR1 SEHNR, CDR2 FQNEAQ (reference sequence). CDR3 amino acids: CASSLMGSEAFF.

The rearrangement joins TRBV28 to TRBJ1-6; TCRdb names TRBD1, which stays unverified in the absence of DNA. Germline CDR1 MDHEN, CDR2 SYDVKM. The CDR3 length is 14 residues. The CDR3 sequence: CASSFQGTRSPLHF.

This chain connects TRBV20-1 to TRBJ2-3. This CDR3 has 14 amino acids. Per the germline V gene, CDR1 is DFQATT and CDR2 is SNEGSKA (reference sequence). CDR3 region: CSAMTTYRTDTQYF.

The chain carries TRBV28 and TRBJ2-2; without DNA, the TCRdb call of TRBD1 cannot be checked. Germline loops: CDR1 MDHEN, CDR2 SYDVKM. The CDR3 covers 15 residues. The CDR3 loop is CASSLGPLNTGELFF.

CDR3 residues: CASSLGGPLHF. The chain combines TRBV7-9 with TRBJ1-6. There are 11 residues in the CDR3. Germline assignment: CDR1 SEHNR and CDR2 FQNEAQ (reference sequence).

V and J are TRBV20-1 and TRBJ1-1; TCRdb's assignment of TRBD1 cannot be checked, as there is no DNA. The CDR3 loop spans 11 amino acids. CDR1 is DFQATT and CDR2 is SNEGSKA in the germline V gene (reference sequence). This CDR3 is CSARDRGEAFF.

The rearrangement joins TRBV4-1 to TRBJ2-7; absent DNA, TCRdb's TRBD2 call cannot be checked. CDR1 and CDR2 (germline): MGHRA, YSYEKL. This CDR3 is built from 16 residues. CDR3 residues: CASSHRLAGGTYEQYF.

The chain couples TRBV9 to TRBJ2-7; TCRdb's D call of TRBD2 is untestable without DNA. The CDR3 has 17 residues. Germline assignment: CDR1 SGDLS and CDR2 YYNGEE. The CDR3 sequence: CASSPRLAGGLSYEQYF.

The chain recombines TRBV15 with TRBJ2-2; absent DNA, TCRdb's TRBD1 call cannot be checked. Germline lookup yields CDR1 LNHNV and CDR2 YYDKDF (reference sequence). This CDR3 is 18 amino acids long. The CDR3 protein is CATSRGIAGAPSGGELFF.

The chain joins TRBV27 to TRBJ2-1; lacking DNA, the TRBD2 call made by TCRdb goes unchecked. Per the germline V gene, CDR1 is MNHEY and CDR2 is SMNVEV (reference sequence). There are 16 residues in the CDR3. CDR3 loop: CASSSSGTSIYNEQFF.

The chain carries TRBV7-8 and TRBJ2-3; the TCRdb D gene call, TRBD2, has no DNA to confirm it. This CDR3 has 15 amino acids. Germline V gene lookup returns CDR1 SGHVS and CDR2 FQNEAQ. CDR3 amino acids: CASSSGLPQKDTQYF.

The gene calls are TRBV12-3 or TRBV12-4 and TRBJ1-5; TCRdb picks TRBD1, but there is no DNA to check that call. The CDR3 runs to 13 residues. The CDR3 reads CASSVEGMQPQHF.

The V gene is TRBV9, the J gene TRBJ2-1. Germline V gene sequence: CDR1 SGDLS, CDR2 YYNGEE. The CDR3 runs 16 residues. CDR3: CASSGDGPDLYNEQFF.

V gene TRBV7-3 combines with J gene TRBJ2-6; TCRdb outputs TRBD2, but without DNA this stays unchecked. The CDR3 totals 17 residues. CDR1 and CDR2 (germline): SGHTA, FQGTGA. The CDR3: CASSLTVSPSGANVLTF.

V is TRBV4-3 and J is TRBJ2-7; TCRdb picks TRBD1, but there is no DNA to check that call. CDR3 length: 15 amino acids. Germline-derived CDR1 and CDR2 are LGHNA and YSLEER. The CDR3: CASSQELWGTGEQYF.